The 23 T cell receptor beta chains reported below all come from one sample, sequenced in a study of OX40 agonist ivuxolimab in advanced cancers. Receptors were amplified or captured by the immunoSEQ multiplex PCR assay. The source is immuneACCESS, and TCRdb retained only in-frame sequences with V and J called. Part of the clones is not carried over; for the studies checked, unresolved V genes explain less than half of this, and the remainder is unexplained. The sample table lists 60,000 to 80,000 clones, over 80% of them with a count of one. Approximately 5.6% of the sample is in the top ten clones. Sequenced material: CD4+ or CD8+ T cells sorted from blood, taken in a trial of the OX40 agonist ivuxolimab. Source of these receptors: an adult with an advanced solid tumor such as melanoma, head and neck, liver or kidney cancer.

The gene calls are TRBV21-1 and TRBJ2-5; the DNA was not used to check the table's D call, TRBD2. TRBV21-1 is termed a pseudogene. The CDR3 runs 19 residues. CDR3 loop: CASSSLSGASGRAAETQYF. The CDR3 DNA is TGTGCCAGCAGCTCTCTATCAGGGGCTAGCGGGAGGGCCGCGGAGACCCAGTACTTC.

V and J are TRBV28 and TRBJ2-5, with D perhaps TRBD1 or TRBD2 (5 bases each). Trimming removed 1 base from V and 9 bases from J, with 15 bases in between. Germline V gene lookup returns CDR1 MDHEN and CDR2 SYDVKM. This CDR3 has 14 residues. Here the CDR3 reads CASSLSGSGGAQYF. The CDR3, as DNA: TGTGCCAGCAGTTTATCTGGGAGTGGGGGAGCCCAGTACTTC.

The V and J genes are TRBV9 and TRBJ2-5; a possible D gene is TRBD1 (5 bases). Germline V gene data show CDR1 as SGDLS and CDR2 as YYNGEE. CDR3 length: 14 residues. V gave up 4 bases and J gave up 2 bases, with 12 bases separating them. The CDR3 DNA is TGTGCCAGCAGCCCGCGACAGATGCAAGAGACCCAGTACTTC. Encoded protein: CASSPRQMQETQYF.

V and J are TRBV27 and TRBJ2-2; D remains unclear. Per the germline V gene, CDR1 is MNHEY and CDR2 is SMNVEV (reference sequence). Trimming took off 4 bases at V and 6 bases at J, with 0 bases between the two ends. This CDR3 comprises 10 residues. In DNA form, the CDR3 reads TGTGCCAGCAGTTCCGGGGAGCTGTTTTTT. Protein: CASSSGELFF.

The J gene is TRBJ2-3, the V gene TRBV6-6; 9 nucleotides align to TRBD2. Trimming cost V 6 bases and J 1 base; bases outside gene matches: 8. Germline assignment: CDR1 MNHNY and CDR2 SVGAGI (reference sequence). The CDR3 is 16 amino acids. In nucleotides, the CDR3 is TGTGCCAGCAGCTTCACGCGGGGGGGCGGCACAGATACGCAGTATTTT. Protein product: CASSFTRGGGTDTQYF.

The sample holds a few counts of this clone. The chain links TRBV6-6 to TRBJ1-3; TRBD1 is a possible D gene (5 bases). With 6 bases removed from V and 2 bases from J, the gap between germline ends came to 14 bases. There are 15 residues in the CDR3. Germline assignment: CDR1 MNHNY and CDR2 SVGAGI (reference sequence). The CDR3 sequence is CASSRPGRAGNTIYF. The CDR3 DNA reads TGTGCCAGCAGCCGACCAGGGAGGGCTGGAAACACCATATATTTT.

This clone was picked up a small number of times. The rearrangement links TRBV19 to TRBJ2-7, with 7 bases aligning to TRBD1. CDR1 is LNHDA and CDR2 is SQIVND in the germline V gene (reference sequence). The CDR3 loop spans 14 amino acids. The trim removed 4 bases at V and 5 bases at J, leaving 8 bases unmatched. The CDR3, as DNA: TGTGCCAGTAGTACGTTGGACAGGCCCCACGAGCAGTACTTC. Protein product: CASSTLDRPHEQYF.

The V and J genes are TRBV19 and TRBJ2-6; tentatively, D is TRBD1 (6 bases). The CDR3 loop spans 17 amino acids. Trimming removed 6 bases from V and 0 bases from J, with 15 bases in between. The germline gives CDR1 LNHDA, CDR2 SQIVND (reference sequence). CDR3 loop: CASRKYTGHSGANVLTF. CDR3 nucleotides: TGTGCCAGTAGAAAGTATACGGGACACTCTGGGGCCAACGTCCTGACTTTC. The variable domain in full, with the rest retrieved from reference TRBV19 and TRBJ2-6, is DGGITQSPKYLFRKEGQNVTLSCEQNLNHDAMYWYRQDPGQGLRLIYYSQIVNDFQKGDIAEGYSVSREKKESFPLTVTSAQKNPTAFYLCASRKYTGHSGANVLTFGAGSRLTVL.

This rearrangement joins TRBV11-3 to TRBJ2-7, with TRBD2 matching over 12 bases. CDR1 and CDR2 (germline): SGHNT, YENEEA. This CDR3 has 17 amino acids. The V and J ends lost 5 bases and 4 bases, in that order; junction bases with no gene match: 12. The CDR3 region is CASSPGTGLAGEYEQYV. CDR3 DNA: TGTGCCAGCAGCCCGGGAACGGGACTAGCGGGCGAGTACGAGCAGTACGTC.

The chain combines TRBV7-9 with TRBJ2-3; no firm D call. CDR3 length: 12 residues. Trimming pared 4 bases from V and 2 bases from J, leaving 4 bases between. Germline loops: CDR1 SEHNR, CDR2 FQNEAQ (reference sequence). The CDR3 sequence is CASSSTTDTQYF. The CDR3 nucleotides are TGTGCCAGCAGCTCCACCACAGATACGCAGTATTTT.

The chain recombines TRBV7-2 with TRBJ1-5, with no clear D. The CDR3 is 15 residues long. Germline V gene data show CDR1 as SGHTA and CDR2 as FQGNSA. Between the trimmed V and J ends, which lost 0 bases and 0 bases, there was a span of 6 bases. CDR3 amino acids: CASSLARDSNQPQHF. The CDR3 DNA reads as TGTGCCAGCAGCTTAGCGCGGGATAGCAATCAGCCCCAGCATTTT.

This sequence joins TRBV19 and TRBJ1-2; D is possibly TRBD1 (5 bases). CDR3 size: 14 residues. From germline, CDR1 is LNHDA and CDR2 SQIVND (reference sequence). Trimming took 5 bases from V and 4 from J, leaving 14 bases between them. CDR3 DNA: TGTGCCAGTAGTTCAGAGGCAGGGATCTATGGCTACACCTTC. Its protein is CASSSEAGIYGYTF.

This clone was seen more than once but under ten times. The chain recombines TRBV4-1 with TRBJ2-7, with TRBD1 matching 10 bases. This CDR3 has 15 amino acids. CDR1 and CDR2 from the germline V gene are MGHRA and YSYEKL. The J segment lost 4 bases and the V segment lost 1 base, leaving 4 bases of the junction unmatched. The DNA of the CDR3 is TGCGCCAGCAGCCAAGGACAGGGGGCTGAGTACGAGCAGTACGTC. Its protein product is CASSQGQGAEYEQYV.

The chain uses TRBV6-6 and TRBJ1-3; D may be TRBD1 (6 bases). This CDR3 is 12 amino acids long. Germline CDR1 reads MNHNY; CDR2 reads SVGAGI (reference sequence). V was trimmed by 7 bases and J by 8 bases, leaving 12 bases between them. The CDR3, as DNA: TGTGCCAGCATTCAGGGGCTTGACACCATATATTTT. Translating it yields CASIQGLDTIYF.

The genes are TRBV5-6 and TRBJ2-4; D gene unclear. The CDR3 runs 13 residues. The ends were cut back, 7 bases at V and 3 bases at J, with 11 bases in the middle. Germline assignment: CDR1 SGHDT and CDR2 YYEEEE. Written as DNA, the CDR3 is TGTGCCAGCCACGGTATTGGCAAAAACATTCAGTACTTC. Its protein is CASHGIGKNIQYF.

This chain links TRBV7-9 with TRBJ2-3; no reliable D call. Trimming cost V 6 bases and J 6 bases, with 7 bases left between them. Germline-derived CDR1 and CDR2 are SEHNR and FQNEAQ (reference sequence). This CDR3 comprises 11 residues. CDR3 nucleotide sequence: TGTGCCAGCAGAGAATCGGATACGCAGTATTTT. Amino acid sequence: CASRESDTQYF.

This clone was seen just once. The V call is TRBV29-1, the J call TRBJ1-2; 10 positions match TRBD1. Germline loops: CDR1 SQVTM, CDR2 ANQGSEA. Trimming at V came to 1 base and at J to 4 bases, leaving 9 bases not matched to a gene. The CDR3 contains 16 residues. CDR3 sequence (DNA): TGCAGCGTTGAAGTCACCCCCGGGACAGGGGTCTATGGCTACACCTTC. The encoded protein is CSVEVTPGTGVYGYTF.

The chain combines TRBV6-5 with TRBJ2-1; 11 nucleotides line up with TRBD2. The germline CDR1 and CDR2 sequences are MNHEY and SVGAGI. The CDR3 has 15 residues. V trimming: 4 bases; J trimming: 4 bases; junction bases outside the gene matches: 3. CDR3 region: CASSLAGGRYNEQFF. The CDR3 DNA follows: TGTGCCAGCAGTTTAGCGGGGGGGCGTTACAATGAGCAGTTCTTC.

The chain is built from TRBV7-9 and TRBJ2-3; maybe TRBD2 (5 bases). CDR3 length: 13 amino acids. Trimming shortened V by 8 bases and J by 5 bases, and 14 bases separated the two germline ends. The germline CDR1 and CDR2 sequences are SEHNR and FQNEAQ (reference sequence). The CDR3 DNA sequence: TGTGCCAGCCACAGCGGCGTACAAGATACGCAGTATTTT. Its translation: CASHSGVQDTQYF.

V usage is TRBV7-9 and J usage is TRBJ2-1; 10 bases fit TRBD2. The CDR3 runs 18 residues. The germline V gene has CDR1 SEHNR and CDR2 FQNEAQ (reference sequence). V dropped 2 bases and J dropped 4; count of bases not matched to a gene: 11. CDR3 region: CASSLQNQIAGGYNEQFF. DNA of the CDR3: TGTGCCAGCAGCTTACAAAATCAGATAGCGGGGGGTTACAATGAGCAGTTCTTC.

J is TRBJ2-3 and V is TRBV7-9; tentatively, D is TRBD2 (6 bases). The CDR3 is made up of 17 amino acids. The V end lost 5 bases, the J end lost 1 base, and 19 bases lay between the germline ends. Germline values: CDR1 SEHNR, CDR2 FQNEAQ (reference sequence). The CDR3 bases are TGTGCCAGCAGCCTCTCTTCCGCGGGGACCGGCACAGATACGCAGTATTTT. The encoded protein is CASSLSSAGTGTDTQYF.

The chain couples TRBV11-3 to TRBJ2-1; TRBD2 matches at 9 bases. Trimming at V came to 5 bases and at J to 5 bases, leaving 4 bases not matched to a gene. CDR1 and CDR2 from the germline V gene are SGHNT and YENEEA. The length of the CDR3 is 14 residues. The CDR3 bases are TGTGCCAGCAGCCTGGGACTAGCCGACAATGAGCAGTTCTTC. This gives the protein CASSLGLADNEQFF.

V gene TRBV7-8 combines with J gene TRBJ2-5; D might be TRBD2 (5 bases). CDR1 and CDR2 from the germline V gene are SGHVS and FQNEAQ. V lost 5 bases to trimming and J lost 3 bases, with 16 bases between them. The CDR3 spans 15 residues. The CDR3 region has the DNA TGTGCCAGCAGCCTTACTTTCGGAGGAGAAGAGACCCAGTACTTC. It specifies CASSLTFGGEETQYF.